The 17 T cell receptor beta chains reported below all come from one sample, sequenced in a study of memory B cells and T cells in multiple sclerosis. No antigen has been identified for these receptors. Sequencing used immunoSEQ multiplex PCR; TCRdb keeps in-frame clones, though not all of them. The table shows approximately 47,000 clones, with 82% occurring only once. CFSE-dim autoproliferating and CFSE-high non-proliferating T cells from unstimulated culture were sequenced separately. Roughly 4.8x10^7 CFSE-labeled PBMCs were cultured around seven days unstimulated, then replicate wells were pooled. Material: PBMCs from blood kept in culture. The receptors here all came from a human donor with multiple sclerosis.

Turning to this clone: The junction and the germline gene differ at one end; a read error may be behind it. This sequence joins TRBV2 and TRBJ1-3; 9 bases agree with TRBD1. From germline, CDR1 is SNHLY and CDR2 FYNNEI. This CDR3 has 15 residues. The CDR3 DNA follows: TGCGGGATTCGGGGACAGGGATTTTCTGGAAACACCATATATTTT. Encoded protein: CGIRGQGFSGNTIYF.

V and J are TRBV28 and TRBJ1-3; D not resolved. V was cut by 4 bases and J by 2 bases, with 6 bases left in between. Germline CDR1 reads MDHEN; CDR2 reads SYDVKM. The CDR3 runs to 13 residues. The CDR3 loop reads CASSWYTGNTIYF. The CDR3 DNA sequence: TGTGCCAGCAGTTGGTACACTGGAAACACCATATATTTT. The whole variable domain, filled in from reference TRBV28 and TRBJ1-3, reads DVKVTQSSRYLVKRTGEKVFLECVQDMDHENMFWYRQDPGLGLRLIYFSYDVKMKEKGDIPEGYSVSREKKERFSLILESASTNQTSMYLCASSWYTGNTIYFGEGSWLTVV.

This chain links TRBV28 with TRBJ2-3; D is uncertain. Germline V CDR1 and CDR2: MDHEN, SYDVKM. The CDR3 runs 13 residues. Deletions cut 5 bases from V and 6 bases from J, with 12 bases between. The DNA for the CDR3 is TGTGCCAGCAGTCGGCCCTTGGGGGATACGCAGTATTTT. Residues: CASSRPLGDTQYF.

The gene calls are TRBV5-4 and TRBJ1-2; D possibly corresponds to TRBD1 (6 bases). The V gene lost 1 base and the J gene lost 3 bases, with 13 bases spanning the gap. The germline V gene encodes CDR1 SGHNT and CDR2 YYREEE (reference sequence). The CDR3 has 15 amino acids. CDR3 DNA sequence: TGTGCCAGCAGCTTGACAGGGCGAGAGGACTATGGCTACACCTTC. Translated: CASSLTGREDYGYTF.

V gene TRBV11-3 combines with J gene TRBJ2-1, with D hard to call. Trimming left V 5 bases short and J 6 bases short, with 11 bases between. Germline loops: CDR1 SGHNT, CDR2 YENEEA. The CDR3 covers 13 residues. CDR3 DNA: TGTGCCAGCAGCCCCCAGACAAGCAATGAGCAGTTCTTC. As protein: CASSPQTSNEQFF.

Note on this clone: The junction departs from the called germline gene at one end, perhaps through a read error. The genes are TRBV2 and TRBJ2-5; 8 nucleotides align to TRBD2. Germline V lookup: CDR1 SNHLY, CDR2 FYNNEI. CDR3 length: 11 residues. As DNA, the CDR3 is TGCGGCGGGGGGTACCAAGAGACCCAGTACTTC. Its translation: CGGGYQETQYF.

In DNA form, the CDR3 reads TGTGCCAGCAGTCCCGCGATCAGCGCGAACACCGGGGAGCTGTTTTTT. Amino acids: CASSPAISANTGELFF. The gene calls are TRBV2 and TRBJ2-2, with D hard to call. This CDR3 contains 16 residues. The V gene's germline CDR1 is SNHLY and CDR2 FYNNEI. Trimming cost V 5 bases and J 0 bases, with 13 bases left between them.

This clone was observed a handful of times. The genes are TRBV7-9 and TRBJ1-4, with a possible D match to TRBD1 (5 bases). This CDR3 is 14 amino acids long. Per the germline V gene, CDR1 is SEHNR and CDR2 is FQNEAQ (reference sequence). Trimming pared 5 bases from V and 4 bases from J, leaving 11 bases between. This CDR3 is CASSPRGLNEKLFF. The CDR3 DNA reads as TGTGCCAGCAGCCCCCGGGGCCTTAATGAAAAACTGTTTTTT. The full variable domain, completed using reference TRBV7-9 and TRBJ1-4, is DTGVSQNPRHKITKRGQNVTFRCDPISEHNRLYWYRQTLGQGPEFLTYFQNEAQLEKSRLLSDRFSAERPKGSFSTLEIQRTEQGDSAMYLCASSPRGLNEKLFFGSGTQLSVL.

This clone appeared a single time. This chain connects TRBV7-8 to TRBJ2-7; D might be TRBD1 or TRBD2, each matching 5 bases. This CDR3 comprises 15 residues. Germline V gives CDR1 SGHVS, CDR2 FQNEAQ. V was pared by 0 bases and J by 3 bases, with 12 bases between. The CDR3 sequence is CASSLAGTGIYEQYF. Written as DNA, the CDR3 is TGTGCCAGCAGCTTAGCCGGGACGGGGATCTACGAGCAGTACTTC.

The chain joins TRBV7-8 to TRBJ2-7, with D perhaps matching TRBD2 (7 bases). V gave up 5 bases and J gave up 3 bases, with 17 bases separating them. In germline, CDR1 is SGHVS, CDR2 FQNEAQ. The CDR3 consists of 15 residues. CDR3 sequence: CASSRKGGGDYEQYF. CDR3 bases: TGTGCCAGCAGCCGTAAGGGAGGGGGAGACTACGAGCAGTACTTC.

CDR3 nucleotide sequence: TGTGCCAGCAGCTTATCGTACAATGAGCAGTTCTTC. Protein product: CASSLSYNEQFF. The rearrangement links TRBV9 to TRBJ2-1; D unclear. The V gene's germline CDR1 is SGDLS and CDR2 YYNGEE. The CDR3 spans 12 residues. Trimming took 4 bases from V and 4 from J, leaving 6 bases between them.

The chain employs TRBV7-2 and TRBJ2-5; TRBD2 matches at 9 bases. CDR3 length: 15 amino acids. J gave up 5 bases and V 3 bases, and 7 bases lay outside the gene matches. Germline-derived CDR1 and CDR2 are SGHTA and FQGNSA. The CDR3, as DNA: TGTGCCAGCAGCTTTGGAGCGGGGGGCGGGGAGACCCAGTACTTC. Translating gives CASSFGAGGGETQYF.

The chain has TRBV27 and TRBJ2-3, with 9 bases fitting TRBD1. J was trimmed by 3 bases and V by 5 bases; bases with no gene match: 9. The germline V gene encodes CDR1 MNHEY and CDR2 SMNVEV (reference sequence). This CDR3 region has 16 residues. CDR3 sequence: CASSTIQGARTDTQYF. Written as DNA, the CDR3 is TGTGCCAGCAGTACCATACAGGGGGCAAGGACAGATACGCAGTATTTT.

V gene TRBV6-1 combines with J gene TRBJ1-2; 7 nucleotides agree with TRBD1. V was clipped by 4 bases and J by 3 bases; unmatched bases: 11. The CDR3 contains 16 residues. Germline CDR1 is MNHNS and CDR2 is SASEGT. The CDR3 spells CASSAYGTDSYYGYTF. CDR3 DNA sequence: TGTGCCAGCAGTGCATACGGGACAGATTCCTACTATGGCTACACCTTC.

This chain connects TRBV4-1 to TRBJ2-5; a weak D match, TRBD1 (5 bases). The CDR3 contains 17 residues. CDR1 and CDR2 (germline): MGHRA, YSYEKL. V lost 4 bases and J 0 bases, leaving 18 bases between the germline ends. This chain's CDR3 is CASSRKLTALYQETQYF. DNA for the CDR3: TGCGCCAGCAGCCGGAAGTTGACAGCCCTGTACCAAGAGACCCAGTACTTC.

The rearrangement joins TRBV7-2 to TRBJ1-1; a possible D gene is TRBD1 (5 bases). Germline loops: CDR1 SGHTA, CDR2 FQGNSA. This CDR3 contains 14 residues. V was shortened by 5 bases and J by 2 bases, with 12 bases between the two germline ends. CDR3 nucleotide sequence: TGTGCCAGCAGCATCGGGACGGTCAACACTGAAGCTTTCTTT. Translation gives CASSIGTVNTEAFF.

This chain uses TRBV6-5 with TRBJ2-1, with TRBD2 matching over 8 bases. CDR3 size: 16 residues. The germline gives CDR1 MNHEY, CDR2 SVGAGI. Germline trimming cut 0 bases from V and 4 bases from J; bases unmatched to any gene: 5. This chain's CDR3 is CASSYSPAGGYNEQFF. The CDR3 DNA sequence: TGTGCCAGCAGTTACTCGCCCGCGGGGGGTTACAATGAGCAGTTCTTC.